This TCR beta chain stems from a study of blood T cell repertoires in COVID-19. The overall study: The origin of the acute and convalescent COVID-19 samples was the United States, Italy and Spain. PBMCs, B-cell-depleted T cells, or T cells provided the cDNA or gDNA that made up the material.

The CDR3 is 14 amino acids. The germline V gene has CDR1 KGHSH and CDR2 LQKENI. Trimming removed 6 bases from V and 6 bases from J, with 15 bases in between. Original analysis: Reference gene primer amplification gave nucleated cell count estimates. Assay: immunoSEQ multiplex PCR; the TCRdb copy retains only in-frame clones and omits some. That table supplies the V and J calls and clone size; D and trimming were determined from the DNA. The sample contains about 480,000 clones, roughly 90% of which appear only once. Sequences were obtained from peripheral blood. The genes are TRBV18 and TRBJ1-5, with a tentative D call TRBD1 (5 bases). The receptor was derived from a woman aged 30 to 39 with acute or convalescent COVID-19. In DNA, the CDR3 is TGTGCCAGCTCCCCGGGGGGGATGGGTCAGCCCCAGCATTTT. This sequence encodes CASSPGGMGQPQHF.